These 15 T cell receptor beta chains originate from one sample sequenced in a study of preoperative IRX-2 immunotherapy in early breast cancer. Treatment here: preoperative locoregional IRX-2 cytokine immunotherapy. Sequencing was performed with immunoSEQ multiplex PCR; in TCRdb, only in-frame clones are kept and a portion is missing. The sample contains about 34,000 clones, nearly 95% of which appear only once. The sample was gathered from a patient treated with IRX-2 immunotherapy. These receptors were obtained from a human donor with breast cancer.

This clone was observed a few times. J is TRBJ2-5 and V is TRBV5-1; D is perhaps TRBD1 (6 bases). Germline CDR1 SGHRS, CDR2 YFSETQ. The V end lost 1 base, the J end lost 0 bases, and 13 bases lay between the germline ends. The CDR3 is 16 residues long. The CDR3 bases are TGCGCCAGCAGCTTGAGGCCAGGGGTAAACCAAGAGACCCAGTACTTC. The encoded protein is CASSLRPGVNQETQYF.

This sequence joins TRBV6-5 and TRBJ1-6, with 12 bases that match TRBD1. The germline gives CDR1 MNHEY, CDR2 SVGAGI. The junction had 5 bases not matched to a gene; V was cut back by 5 bases and J by 9 bases. This CDR3 has 15 residues. CDR3: CASSPGTGGRSPLHF. In DNA, the CDR3 is TGTGCCAGCAGTCCCGGGACAGGGGGCCGTTCACCCCTCCACTTT.

There are a few counts of this clone. The V gene is TRBV7-2, the J gene TRBJ1-5; 7 nucleotides agree with TRBD1. CDR1 SGHTA and CDR2 FQGNSA come from the germline V gene. With 5 bases clipped from V and 4 bases from J, the junction kept 8 bases outside the gene matches. The CDR3 is made up of 15 amino acids. In DNA form, the CDR3 reads TGTGCCAGCAGCGGCAGGACAGGAGGTAATCAGCCCCAGCATTTT. It codes for CASSGRTGGNQPQHF.

The V call is TRBV15, the J call TRBJ1-1; weak D call: TRBD1 (5 bases). V was clipped by 0 bases and J by 1 base, with 12 bases between them. Germline-derived CDR1 and CDR2 are LNHNV and YYDKDF (reference sequence). The CDR3 spans 16 residues. The chain's CDR3 is CATSRDRGPSNTEAFF. CDR3 DNA: TGTGCCACCAGCAGAGATCGGGGCCCATCGAACACTGAAGCTTTCTTT.

The J gene is TRBJ2-1, the V gene TRBV10-2; TRBD2 matches 10 bases. The CDR3 covers 14 residues. Trimming cost V 8 bases and J 5 bases; bases outside gene matches: 6. Germline V lookup: CDR1 WSHSY, CDR2 SAAADI. CDR3 loop: CASSSGGAHNEQFF. The CDR3 bases are TGCGCCAGCTCCAGCGGGGGGGCCCACAATGAGCAGTTCTTC.

The V call is TRBV7-3, the J call TRBJ1-2; TRBD1 agrees at 7 bases. With V trimmed by 4 bases and J by 2 bases, 10 bases remained unmatched. The germline V gene has CDR1 SGHTA and CDR2 FQGTGA. CDR3 size: 16 residues. CDR3 loop: CASSSEGTVSNYGYTF. The CDR3 DNA reads TGTGCCAGCAGCTCCGAGGGGACAGTGTCAAACTATGGCTACACCTTC. Variable domain in full (rest from reference TRBV7-3 and TRBJ1-2): GAGVSQTPSNKVTEKGKYVELRCDPISGHTALYWYRQSLGQGPEFLIYFQGTGAADDSGLPNDRFFAVRPEGSVSTLKIQRTERGDSAVYLCASSSEGTVSNYGYTFGSGTRLTVV.

The V gene is TRBV7-9, the J gene TRBJ1-2, with TRBD1 matching over 10 bases. Germline CDR1 SEHNR, CDR2 FQNEAQ (reference sequence). The CDR3 spans 14 residues. With V trimmed by 1 base and J by 5 bases, 1 base remained unmatched. The CDR3 region has the DNA TGTGCCAGCAGCTTAGGACAGGGGGCTTATGGCTACACCTTC. It encodes CASSLGQGAYGYTF.

V usage is TRBV18 and J usage is TRBJ2-3; D might be TRBD2 (6 bases). The CDR3 runs to 17 residues. V was pared by 4 bases and J by 1 base, with 18 bases between. Germline-derived CDR1 and CDR2 are KGHSH and LQKENI. The CDR3 protein is CASSLFLGRQRTDTQYF. The CDR3 DNA reads TGTGCCAGCTCACTTTTTCTGGGGAGGCAGCGCACAGATACGCAGTATTTT.

In DNA form, the CDR3 reads TGCGCCAGCAGCCAAGATGGAGGACAGGGGGGGACTCAGCCCCAGCATTTT. Translation gives CASSQDGGQGGTQPQHF. The chain joins TRBV4-3 to TRBJ1-5; TRBD1 matches 10 bases. The CDR3 is 17 amino acids. Germline trimming cut 0 bases from V and 6 bases from J; bases unmatched to any gene: 8. CDR1 is LGHNA, CDR2 YSLEER, per germline.

The chain links TRBV7-9 to TRBJ1-1; D uncertain. The CDR3 runs to 13 residues. V was shortened by 3 bases and J by 4 bases, with 9 bases between the two germline ends. Germline loops: CDR1 SEHNR, CDR2 FQNEAQ (reference sequence). CDR3 DNA sequence: TGTGCCAGCAGCTTGACTTTGGGCACTGAAGCTTTCTTT. Its protein product is CASSLTLGTEAFF.

This clone showed up just once. The gene calls are TRBV18 and TRBJ2-1, with a tentative D call TRBD2 (5 bases). There are 14 residues in the CDR3. CDR1 is KGHSH and CDR2 is LQKENI in the germline V gene. Trimming took off 6 bases at V and 0 bases at J, with 9 bases between the two ends. The CDR3 spells CASSRLNSYNEQFF. Written as DNA, the CDR3 is TGTGCCAGCTCCAGACTAAACTCCTACAATGAGCAGTTCTTC.

This chain joins TRBV27 and TRBJ2-3; D uncertain. The CDR3 is 15 amino acids. Per the germline V gene, CDR1 is MNHEY and CDR2 is SMNVEV (reference sequence). V lost 3 bases and J lost 2, with 12 bases in between. CDR3 sequence: CASSFRSSNTDTQYF. The CDR3 DNA sequence: TGTGCCAGCAGTTTTCGGAGCTCAAACACAGATACGCAGTATTTT.

The chain carries TRBV28 and TRBJ1-2; D is uncertain. The V end was cut by 2 bases, the J end by 6 bases, with 10 bases between. CDR1 is MDHEN and CDR2 is SYDVKM in the germline V gene. There are 13 residues in the CDR3. CDR3 sequence reads: CASSLGEANGYTF. CDR3 sequence (DNA): TGTGCCAGCAGTTTAGGGGAGGCCAATGGCTACACCTTC.

This clone has a handful of counts. The chain recombines TRBV5-1 with TRBJ2-7, with D perhaps TRBD2 (7 bases). The germline V gene encodes CDR1 SGHRS and CDR2 YFSETQ. V lost 4 bases, J lost 2 bases, and 16 bases lay in between. The CDR3 has 15 residues. The CDR3, as DNA: TGCGCCAGCAGCACGAACCGGGGGGCCGCCTACGAGCAGTACTTC. Its translation is CASSTNRGAAYEQYF.

The chain employs TRBV4-1 and TRBJ1-1, with a possible D match to TRBD1 (6 bases). There are 14 residues in the CDR3. Trimming pared 3 bases from V and 5 bases from J, leaving 13 bases between. Germline values: CDR1 MGHRA, CDR2 YSYEKL. As DNA, the CDR3 is TGCGCCAGCAGCCAGGTGGGGGCAATGACTGAAGCTTTCTTT. This sequence encodes CASSQVGAMTEAFF.